The sequence of this T cell receptor (beta chain) was determined in a study of blood T cell repertoires in COVID-19. About the research overall: Samples representing acute and convalescent COVID-19 were sourced from the United States, Italy and Spain.

Deletions cut 0 bases from V and 6 bases from J, with 14 bases between. This CDR3 region has 15 residues. Germline V CDR1 and CDR2: LGHNA, YNFKEQ. Original processing methods: Amplifying reference gene primers gave estimates of nucleated cell counts. The protocol was immunoSEQ multiplex PCR, while the TCRdb copy is restricted to in-frame clones and leaves out a portion. V and J calls and clone size are as listed in that table; D and trimming were resolved from the DNA. The sample consists of 150,000 to 190,000 clones, roughly 71% of them appearing once. Sequencing used peripheral blood. The V gene is TRBV4-2, the J gene TRBJ1-2; perhaps TRBD1 as D (6 bases). The source of this sequence is a woman over 75 with acute or convalescent COVID-19. In DNA form, the CDR3 reads TGTGCCAGCAGCCAAGACGATGGCAGGGGTGATGGCTACACCTTC. Translating gives CASSQDDGRGDGYTF.